This T cell receptor (beta chain) is drawn from a study of cytomegalovirus exposure and HLA in healthy donors. V shed 3 bases and J shed 4 bases, with 10 bases lying between them. The CDR3 consists of 13 residues. Germline V CDR1 and CDR2: SQVTM, ANQGSEA. Primers for the PCR totalled 60 Vbeta and 13 Jbeta. Here immunoSEQ multiplex PCR was the method, and the copy in TCRdb shows in-frame clones only, minus some. Among approximately 81,000 clones listed, over 70% were seen once. Sequencing input: PBMCs. V gene TRBV29-1 combines with J gene TRBJ1-5; no clear D gene. The receptor's source is a man over 45 in good health and CMV-seropositive. The CDR3 sequence is CSVDGGLNQPQHF. CDR3 in DNA: TGCAGCGTTGACGGAGGGCTAAATCAGCCCCAGCATTTT.